This T cell receptor (beta chain) appears in the sequencing data of a study of blood T cells in healthy people across ages. Looked up from germline, CDR1 is LGHNA and CDR2 is YNFKEQ. With 8 bases removed from V and 3 bases from J, the gap between germline ends came to 5 bases. This CDR3 spans 10 amino acids. Primed by a sample-barcoded 5' primer and a J-beta primer mix, a second PCR proceeded for about 7 to 11 cycles. In TCRdb, the 5' RACE reads were re-called with MiXCR into one record per CDR3 protein. The table records 750,000 or so distinct CDR3 sequences, roughly 25% of them present only once. This sample was also put to use in a study of T cells of mothers and their children.

The sample comprised blood. This chain links TRBV4-2 with TRBJ2-7; D remains unclear. This clonotype originated in a boy between 10 and 17 years old in good health. The CDR3: CASPDYEQYF. Written as DNA, the CDR3 is TGTGCCAGCCCTGACTACGAGCAGTACTTC.